This T cell receptor beta chain was recorded in a study of blood T cell repertoires in COVID-19. Study-wide context: The United States, Italy and Spain supplied acute and convalescent COVID-19 samples.

Generated by immunoSEQ multiplex PCR, the TCRdb table keeps only in-frame clones and is missing some. The sample holds around 130,000 clones; about 85% are singletons and the top ten take more than 1.5%. Germline trimming cut 4 bases from V and 4 bases from J; bases unmatched to any gene: 16. CDR3 length: 20 amino acids. Germline CDR1 is LGHNA and CDR2 is YNFKEQ. V and J are TRBV4-2 and TRBJ2-6; 10 bases are shared with TRBD2. This receptor was identified in a man in his 70s with acute or convalescent COVID-19. The sequencing input was peripheral blood. Here the CDR3 DNA reads TGTGCCAGCAGCCGAAATATACCGGGACTAGCGTTCTCCGGGGCCAACGTCCTGACTTTC. This translates into CASSRNIPGLAFSGANVLTF.